The source of this T cell receptor beta chain is a study of cytomegalovirus exposure and HLA in healthy donors. Study conclusions and caveats: The majority of CMV-associated TCR beta chains were reported as apparently HLA-restricted in a later analysis. Within an earlier analysis, most TCR beta V segments proved productive either about 90% or about 30% of the time.

A note on this clone: Its antigen remains unknown. This sample includes further DNA sequences coding for the same CDR3.

CDR1 and CDR2 (germline): SGHAT, FQNNGV. The CDR3 covers 14 residues. V shed 1 base, J shed 2 bases, and the junction held 2 bases outside the gene matches. The PCR contained 60 Vbeta and 13 Jbeta primers. The repertoire was sequenced with immunoSEQ multiplex PCR; TCRdb's copy has only in-frame clones and lacks some. This table has 74,000 or so clones, 77% appearing once. Specimen: PBMCs. This chain links TRBV11-2 with TRBJ2-7; 7 bases line up with TRBD1. The sequence was obtained from a man between 50 and 59 years old in good health and CMV-seropositive. CDR3 residues: CASSLGQGAYEQYF. The DNA for the CDR3 is TGTGCCAGCAGCTTAGGGCAGGGGGCCTACGAGCAGTACTTC.